This T cell receptor beta chain is from a study of blood T cell repertoires in COVID-19. Study in general: Samples representing acute and convalescent COVID-19 were sourced from the United States, Italy and Spain. Sources were T cells, B-cell-depleted T cells, or PBMCs; the material itself was cDNA or gDNA.

Authors' methods: For nucleated cells, counts were estimated from reference gene primer amplification. Repertoires were generated with immunoSEQ multiplex PCR, while TCRdb's copy carries only in-frame clones and drops some. V, J and clone size were drawn from that table, and D and trimming were deduced from the DNA. The sample records hundreds of thousands of clones, about 89% being singletons. Per the germline V gene, CDR1 is MNHEY and CDR2 is SVGAGI. This CDR3 is built from 16 residues. V lost 1 base, J lost 0 bases, and 7 bases lay in between. The source material was peripheral blood. The clonotype originates from a woman aged 25 to 45 with acute or convalescent COVID-19. V usage is TRBV6-5 and J usage is TRBJ2-6; a possible D gene is TRBD1 (6 bases). CDR3 sequence reads: CASSYWTVSGANVLTF. In nucleotides, the CDR3 is TGTGCCAGCAGTTACTGGACAGTCTCTGGGGCCAACGTCCTGACTTTC.